A selection of T cell receptor beta chains follows, all from one sample in a study of identifying expanded T cells in peripheral blood. TCRdb's table, derived via immunoSEQ multiplex PCR, lists solely in-frame clones and lacks some. Here the sample spans roughly 130,000 clones, 70% to 90% being singletons. The sample taken for sequencing was blood. The receptors here all came from a person aged 18 to 70 in good health. Both conserved end residues are part of each CDR3. D genes are given only for firm matches. Size values are once, few and many counts, or a class for expanded clones, and some rows have none.

cdr3_aa cdr3_nt v_call d_call clone_size j_call
CASSRRGPETYEQYF TGTGCCAGCAGCCGAAGGGGGCCGGAAACCTACGAGCAGTACTTC TRBV6-1 TRBD1 - TRBJ2-7
CASTDRGEEQYF TGTGCCAGTACAGACAGGGGAGAAGAGCAGTACTTC TRBV19 TRBD1 - TRBJ2-7
CASSILSYEQYF TGCGCCAGCAGCATCCTCTCCTACGAGCAGTACTTC TRBV5-1 - - TRBJ2-7
CASSWTGGFSGANVLTF TGTGCCAGCAGTTGGACAGGGGGCTTTTCTGGGGCCAACGTCCTGACTTTC TRBV2 TRBD1 - TRBJ2-6
CASSGPGREEQFF TGCGCCAGCAGTGGGCCGGGCAGGGAGGAGCAGTTCTTC TRBV10-2 - - TRBJ2-1
CASSLVTVREQYF TGTGCCAGCAGCTTAGTGACAGTGAGGGAGCAGTACTTC TRBV7-9 - - TRBJ2-7
CASSPRLAGGPTDTQYF TGTGCCAGCAGCCCGCGACTAGCGGGGGGTCCCACAGATACGCAGTATTTT TRBV7-2 TRBD2 - TRBJ2-3
CASSSRTGEETQYF TGTGCCAGCAGCTCCCGGACAGGGGAAGAGACCCAGTACTTC TRBV7-2 TRBD1 few TRBJ2-5
CSVVRGEDIQYF TGCAGCGTTGTGCGGGGGGAGGACATTCAGTACTTC TRBV29-1 TRBD2 - TRBJ2-4
CASSPERATDTQYF TGCGCCAGCAGCCCGGAGCGCGCCACAGATACGCAGTATTTT TRBV5-1 - - TRBJ2-3
CASSLSGGPYEQYF TGTGCCAGCAGTTTATCAGGGGGACCCTACGAGCAGTACTTC TRBV28 TRBD1 - TRBJ2-7
CASGAGTGVSETQYF TGTGCTAGTGGTGCCGGGACAGGGGTATCAGAGACCCAGTACTTC TRBV12-5 TRBD1 - TRBJ2-5
CASSPPASGGNNEQFF TGTGCCAGCTCACCACCGGCTAGCGGGGGTAACAATGAGCAGTTCTTC TRBV18 TRBD2 - TRBJ2-1
CASSLEGGVNIQYF TGCGCCAGCAGCTTGGAGGGGGGCGTAAACATTCAGTACTTC TRBV5-1 - - TRBJ2-4
CASSLMTGYYGYTF TGTGCCAGCAGCTTAATGACAGGGTACTATGGCTACACCTTC TRBV11-2 TRBD1 - TRBJ1-2
CASSLDLLGQGETQYF TGTGCCAGCAGCTTGGACTTGCTGGGTCAGGGAGAGACCCAGTACTTC TRBV5-4 - - TRBJ2-5
CATASEVRIEAFF TGTGCCACCGCCTCGGAGGTTCGTATTGAAGCTTTCTTT TRBV19 - - TRBJ1-1
CSVAEFSGSHNEQFF TGCAGCGTTGCCGAGTTTAGCGGGAGTCACAATGAGCAGTTCTTC TRBV29-1 TRBD2 - TRBJ2-1